Described below is a single TCR beta chain sequence and its context. These data come from a study of blood T cell repertoires in COVID-19. The germline gives CDR1 MNHNS, CDR2 SASEGT. V was pared by 4 bases and J by 0 bases, with 7 bases of the junction left unmatched. CDR3 size: 16 residues. Sequenced by immunoSEQ multiplex PCR; TCRdb stores in-frame clones only, minus some. This sample has about 58,000 clones, with about 75% found just once. This clonotype was obtained from a human donor in a cohort sampled during active COVID-19. The chain combines TRBV6-1 with TRBJ2-5; 8 bases agree with TRBD1. The sample was peripheral blood. The CDR3 DNA follows: TGTGCCAGCAGTGCCTGGGGACAGGCAAACCAAGAGACCCAGTACTTC. Translated: CASSAWGQANQETQYF.